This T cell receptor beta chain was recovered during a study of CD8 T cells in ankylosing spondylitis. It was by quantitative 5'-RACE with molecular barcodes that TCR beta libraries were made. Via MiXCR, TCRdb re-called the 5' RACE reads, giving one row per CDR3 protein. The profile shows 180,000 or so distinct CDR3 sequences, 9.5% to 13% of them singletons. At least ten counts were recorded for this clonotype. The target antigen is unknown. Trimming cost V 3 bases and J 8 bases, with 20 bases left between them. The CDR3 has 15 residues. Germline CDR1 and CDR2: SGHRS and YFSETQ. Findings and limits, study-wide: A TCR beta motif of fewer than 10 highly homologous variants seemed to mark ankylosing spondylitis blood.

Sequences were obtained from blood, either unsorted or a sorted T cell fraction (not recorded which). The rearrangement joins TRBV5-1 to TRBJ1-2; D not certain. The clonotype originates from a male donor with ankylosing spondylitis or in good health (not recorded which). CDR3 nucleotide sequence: TGCGCCAGCAGCTCGGACGACACATCGGGAATGGGCTACACCTTC. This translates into CASSSDDTSGMGYTF.